This T cell receptor beta chain comes out of a study of blood T cells in healthy people across ages (dated by TCRdb to between 2015 and 2017). With respect to the entire study: In model experiments, roughly one uniquely barcoded TCR beta cDNA molecule per two T cells was captured by template switching. The study measured age-related changes in TCR beta repertoire diversity using deep sequencing normalized with unique cDNA molecular identifiers. Four age groups were formed from the donors: young (average about 15 years), middle-aged (approximately 41), aged (around 62) and long-lived (more than 75). Donors of different ages were randomly distributed across sequencing lanes to avoid experimental bias. The study analyzed two additional independent replicas of 1 million unique cDNA reads from the same blood draw for two donors, one aged 18 to 29 and one aged 80 or older.

General findings and caveats noted by the study authors: Estimates of total diversity based on one million sequenced T cells were regarded as lower bounds and as underestimates. Bulk unsorted PBMC profiling prevented conclusive comparison of naive and antigen-experienced compartments. There was a strong correlation between observed TCR beta diversity and the percentage of naive T cells measured by flow cytometry. As age increased, observed TCR beta diversity per million T cells dropped in a roughly linear way, and a significant reduction was already evident by age about 36. Compared with the aged group, the long-lived group had more naive CD4+ T cells, fewer expanded clones and increased TCR diversity, suggesting age selection. The CMV infection status of donors was not known, potentially confounding age-related changes in expanded clonotypes.

There are 13 amino acids in the CDR3, from cysteine to phenylalanine inclusive. CDR3 DNA is the only sequence kept; it has 39 bases, read in frame from the first base. Trimming costs V 5 bases and J 0 bases, and their ends lie 6 bases apart. The germline V gene (reference sequence) specifies SEHNR as CDR1 and FQNEAQ as CDR2. Libraries were made using 5' RACE. The instrument given in TCRdb is Illumina HiSeq 2500. A second roughly 7 to 11 cycle PCR used a sample-barcoded 5' primer and a J-beta primer mix. A unique molecular identifier was introduced onto each TCR beta cDNA molecule by a template-switch 5' adaptor carrying 12 random nucleotides. At least 3 million CDR3-containing paired-end reads were obtained from each sample. The Mint cDNA synthesis kit, primed by a TRBC-specific oligonucleotide, was used to synthesize first-strand cDNA from all RNA. Following uracil-DNA glycosylase treatment, a first 18-cycle PCR with universal primers M1SS and BC2_uni_R was performed on all cDNA. In the source study's methods: For normalization, 1 million high-quality reads were randomly selected from each sample, with every read carrying a distinct molecular identifier. Reads with shared molecular identifiers were discarded instead of being binned into consensus sequences. CDR3 identification, clonotype clustering and error correction used MiTCR with a Q25 quality threshold and the strictest error-elimination algorithm. Lower-bound total TCR beta diversity was estimated with a nonparametric unseen species model using Euler transformation. The public reads were run again by TCRdb, first through fastp at Q25 and then through MiXCR, and only productive beta chains were kept. Entries that share a CDR3 protein sequence are merged under the most common genes and DNA. In this record, the V and J calls reflect TCRdb's handling and not the investigators' own analysis. This sample gives hundreds of thousands of distinct CDR3 sequences in total; under 25% of them show up just once. The ten largest clones capture roughly 3.9% of the sample.

The 35 to 40 donors, aged about 6 to 95 years, were systemically healthy Caucasian individuals from Russia. Ten milliliters of peripheral blood were drawn from each donor into EDTA-treated Vacutainer tubes. Ficoll-Paque density-gradient centrifugation was used to isolate PBMCs, with at least 7 million per sample. Total RNA was extracted from PBMCs with Trizol reagent, with at least 6 micrograms obtained per sample. For every donor, an aliquot of PBMCs went through flow cytometry to measure the percentages of naive CD45RAhigh/CD27high T cells. Regarding this clonotype: The antigen this receptor binds is unknown. Per-base qualities were not stored, and no clone one base away is much larger.

The chain is assembled from TRBV7-9 and TRBJ2-3, with an unclear D gene assignment. Specimen: blood. The sequence was obtained from a man in his sixties or seventies in good health. CDR3 protein: CASSRSSTDTQYF. The sequenced DNA: TGTGCCAGCAGCCGGAGTAGCACAGATACGCAGTATTTT.